The rows below give T cell receptor beta chains drawn from one sample of a study of blood T cells in healthy people across ages. TCRdb reanalysed the 5' RACE reads using MiXCR and keeps one entry per CDR3 protein. The sample includes some 890,000 distinct CDR3 sequences, 25% to 35% of them seen just once. The same sample was also studied in work on T cells of mothers and their children.

The sequenced sample consisted of blood. All receptors come from a woman in her thirties or forties in good health. Both conserved end residues are part of each CDR3. A D gene is named only where the DNA matches it firmly. Some rows mark clone size as missing; the rest say once, few, many or name a class of expanded clone.

clone size	V gene	J gene	D gene	CDR3 DNA	CDR3 protein
few	TRBV28	TRBJ1-5	.	TGTGCCAGCAGTTTACGGGACGTTAGGGGTCAGCCCCAGCATTTT	CASSLRDVRGQPQHF
.	TRBV29-1	TRBJ2-3	TRBD1	TGCAGCGTGAGGGACAGGGTAAGATCAGATACGCAGTATTTT	CSVRDRVRSDTQYF
.	TRBV7-2	TRBJ1-2	.	TGTGCCAGCAGTATGGAGGGAGGGCTCGGCTACACCTTC	CASSMEGGLGYTF
.	TRBV5-1	TRBJ1-1	.	TGCGCCAGCAGCCGGGACCCAACCGATACTGAAGCTTTCTTT	CASSRDPTDTEAFF
.	TRBV11-2	TRBJ2-7	.	TGTGCCAGCAGCTCGTTCAGGGGCCCTTCCTCCTACGAGCAGTACTTC	CASSSFRGPSSYEQYF
.	TRBV5-1	TRBJ1-2	TRBD1	TGCGCCAGCAGCTCGTCGACAGGGTGGAATGGCTACACCTTC	CASSSSTGWNGYTF
many	TRBV5-6	TRBJ2-7	TRBD1	TGTGCCAGCAGCGCAACCCGGGACAGGGTTGGGAACTCCTACGAGCAGTACTTC	CASSATRDRVGNSYEQYF
.	TRBV12-3/TRBV12-4	TRBJ2-1	TRBD2	TGTGCCAGCAGTAGAGGGACTAGCGCAACCTACAATGAGCAGTTCTTC	CASSRGTSATYNEQFF
few	TRBV10-3	TRBJ1-4	.	TGTGCCATCAGTGATGGGTTGGTTGAAGAACTGTTTTTT	CAISDGLVEELFF
many	TRBV6-1	TRBJ1-2	.	TGTGCCAGCAATCTGTTGACAACCCCTAACTATGGCTACACCTTC	CASNLLTTPNYGYTF
many	TRBV20-1	TRBJ2-7	.	TGCAGTGCCCACCGGGGCCTCTACGAGCAGTACTTC	CSAHRGLYEQYF
.	TRBV7-3	TRBJ2-3	.	TGTGCCAGCAGCTCCCTGGGGCCCTTCACAGATACGCAGTATTTT	CASSSLGPFTDTQYF
.	TRBV11-1	TRBJ1-4	TRBD1	TGTGCCAGCAGCGTCGCTCACAGGGGAGAAACACTGTTTTTT	CASSVAHRGETLFF
many	TRBV6-2/TRBV6-3	TRBJ1-2	TRBD1	TGTGCCAGCAGCCCAGGGGGCCACTCCTACACCTTC	CASSPGGHSYTF
many	TRBV7-2	TRBJ1-2	.	TGTGCCAGCACCGCTGGTTCAGGGTCGGCTGGCTACACCTTC	CASTAGSGSAGYTF
many	TRBV14	TRBJ2-7	.	TGTGCCAGTAGCCAAGACTTGACAGATTTCTACGAGCAGTACTTC	CASSQDLTDFYEQYF
.	TRBV7-2	TRBJ2-7	.	TGTGCCAGCAGCTTAGGGTGGGCAGTTAACGAGCGGTACTTC	CASSLGWAVNERYF
few	TRBV7-9	TRBJ1-5	TRBD1	TGTGCCAGCAGCTCCGCCCGGGGGGGGACAGGGCGTGAGCCCCAGCATTTT	CASSSARGGTGREPQHF
.	TRBV27	TRBJ1-2	TRBD1	TGTGCCAGCACCAAAAAGTCAGGCCCGGACAGGAACTATGGCTACACCTTC	CASTKKSGPDRNYGYTF
.	TRBV6-2/TRBV6-3	TRBJ2-5	TRBD2	TGTGCCAGCAGTCGTACCGGGACTAGCGGGGAGCGGTGGGAGACCCAGTACTTC	CASSRTGTSGERWETQYF
.	TRBV10-3	TRBJ2-7	TRBD1	TGTGCCATCGCTCCCGGGACAGGAGGAAGCGAGCAGTACTTC	CAIAPGTGGSEQYF
few	TRBV7-9	TRBJ1-1	.	TGTGCCAGCAGCATCTTCGGAGGGAGGGACACTGAAGCTTTCTTT	CASSIFGGRDTEAFF